This is a list of T cell receptor beta chains from one sample in a study of blood T cell repertoires in COVID-19. Sequenced by immunoSEQ multiplex PCR; TCRdb stores in-frame clones only, minus some. The table has some 300,000 clones, about 87% seen once. Sample: peripheral blood. The receptors derive from a man between 65 and 85 years old with acute or convalescent COVID-19. The CDR3 runs from the conserved cysteine through the conserved F or W. The order of the fields is V gene, J gene, clone size, D gene, CDR3 length, CDR3 protein, CDR3 DNA. The D gene is left open where the match is weak. For some rows the clone size is stated as once, few or many, or as a class when expanded; others skip it.

V gene: TRBV2
J gene: TRBJ2-1
clone size: .
D gene: .
CDR3 length: 14
CDR3 protein: CASMRETGTDEQFF
CDR3 DNA: TGTGCCAGCATGAGGGAGACGGGTACGGATGAGCAGTTCTTC

V gene: TRBV7-9
J gene: TRBJ1-4
clone size: .
D gene: TRBD1
CDR3 length: 15
CDR3 protein: CASSPGTGDYEKLFF
CDR3 DNA: TGTGCCAGCAGCCCCGGGACAGGGGATTACGAAAAACTGTTTTTT

V gene: TRBV6-2/TRBV6-3
J gene: TRBJ2-1
clone size: .
D gene: TRBD2
CDR3 length: 17
CDR3 protein: CASSEGPGLAGYNEQFF
CDR3 DNA: TGTGCCAGCAGCGAAGGCCCGGGACTAGCGGGGTACAATGAGCAGTTCTTC

V gene: TRBV6-2/TRBV6-3
J gene: TRBJ1-3
clone size: once
D gene: .
CDR3 length: 14
CDR3 protein: CASSTGGSGNTIYF
CDR3 DNA: TGTGCCAGCAGCACGGGAGGGTCTGGAAACACCATATATTTT

V gene: TRBV2
J gene: TRBJ1-6
clone size: .
D gene: TRBD1
CDR3 length: 16
CDR3 protein: CATKEGQGRNNSPLHF
CDR3 DNA: TGTGCCACCAAGGAAGGACAGGGAAGAAACAATTCACCCCTCCACTTT

V gene: TRBV2
J gene: TRBJ2-5
clone size: .
D gene: TRBD1
CDR3 length: 12
CDR3 protein: CASLGQKQTQYF
CDR3 DNA: TGTGCCAGCTTGGGACAGAAACAGACCCAGTACTTC

V gene: TRBV5-4
J gene: TRBJ2-5
clone size: .
D gene: .
CDR3 length: 14
CDR3 protein: CASSWGRGRETQYF
CDR3 DNA: TGTGCCAGCAGTTGGGGCAGGGGCCGAGAGACCCAGTACTTC

V gene: TRBV4-1
J gene: TRBJ1-4
clone size: .
D gene: TRBD1
CDR3 length: 15
CDR3 protein: CASSLLGQPNEKLFF
CDR3 DNA: TGCGCCAGCAGCCTACTGGGACAGCCTAATGAAAAACTGTTTTTT

V gene: TRBV9
J gene: TRBJ1-3
clone size: .
D gene: .
CDR3 length: 13
CDR3 protein: CASNQGPGNTIYF
CDR3 DNA: TGTGCCAGCAACCAGGGTCCTGGAAACACCATATATTTT

V gene: TRBV4-2
J gene: TRBJ1-2
clone size: .
D gene: .
CDR3 length: 17
CDR3 protein: CASSQDRPQSGRYGYTF
CDR3 DNA: TGTGCCAGCAGCCAAGATCGACCCCAGTCGGGAAGATATGGCTACACCTTC

V gene: TRBV11-2
J gene: TRBJ1-1
clone size: .
D gene: .
CDR3 length: 14
CDR3 protein: CASSLDDRPTEAFF
CDR3 DNA: TGTGCCAGCAGCTTAGATGACAGGCCCACTGAAGCTTTCTTT

V gene: TRBV7-8
J gene: TRBJ2-2
clone size: .
D gene: TRBD2
CDR3 length: 16
CDR3 protein: CASSRTSGTNTGELFF
CDR3 DNA: TGTGCCAGCAGCCGGACTAGCGGAACGAACACCGGGGAGCTGTTTTTT